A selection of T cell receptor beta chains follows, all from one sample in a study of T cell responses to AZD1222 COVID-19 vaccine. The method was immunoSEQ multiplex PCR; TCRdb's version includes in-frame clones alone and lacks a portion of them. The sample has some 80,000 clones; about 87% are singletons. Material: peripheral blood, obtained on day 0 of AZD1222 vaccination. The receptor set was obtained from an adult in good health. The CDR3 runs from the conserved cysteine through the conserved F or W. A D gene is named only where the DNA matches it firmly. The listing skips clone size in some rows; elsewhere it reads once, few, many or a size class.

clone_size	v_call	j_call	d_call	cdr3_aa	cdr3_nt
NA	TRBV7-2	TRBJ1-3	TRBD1	CASSLVGDRGTGNTIYF	TGTGCCAGCAGCTTAGTAGGGGACAGGGGGACTGGAAACACCATATATTTT
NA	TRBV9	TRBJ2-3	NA	CASSVTRGTDTQYF	TGTGCCAGCAGCGTGACCAGGGGTACAGATACGCAGTATTTT
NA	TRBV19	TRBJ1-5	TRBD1	CASSRQTGGFQPQHF	TGTGCCAGTAGTAGACAGACAGGGGGCTTTCAGCCCCAGCATTTT
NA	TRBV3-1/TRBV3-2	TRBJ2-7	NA	CASSDRDGIYEQYF	TGTGCCAGCAGCGATCGGGACGGGATCTACGAGCAGTACTTC
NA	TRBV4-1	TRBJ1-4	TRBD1	CASSKTGTTNEKLFF	TGCGCCAGCAGCAAGACAGGGACAACTAATGAAAAACTGTTTTTT
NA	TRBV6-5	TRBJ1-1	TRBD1	CASSYGGQKNTEAFF	TGTGCCAGCAGTTACGGGGGACAGAAGAACACTGAAGCTTTCTTT
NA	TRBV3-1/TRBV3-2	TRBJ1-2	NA	CASSQDSRARTF	TGTGCCAGCAGCCAAGATTCCAGGGCCCGCACCTTC
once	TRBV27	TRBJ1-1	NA	CASHTPGNEAFF	TGTGCCAGCCACACCCCCGGCAATGAAGCTTTCTTT
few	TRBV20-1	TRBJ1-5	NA	CSASERQGNQPQHF	TGCAGTGCTAGTGAGCGACAGGGCAATCAGCCCCAGCATTTT
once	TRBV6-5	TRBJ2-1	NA	CASSYGNEQFF	TGTGCCAGCAGTTACGGCAATGAGCAGTTCTTC
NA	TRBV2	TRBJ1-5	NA	CASDGDTYQPQHF	TGTGCCAGCGACGGGGACACCTATCAGCCCCAGCATTTT
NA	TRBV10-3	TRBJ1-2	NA	CAISESQGIYGYTF	TGTGCCATCAGTGAGTCACAGGGCATCTATGGCTACACCTTC
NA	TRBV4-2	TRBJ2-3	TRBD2	CASSQENIGLDNTDTQYF	TGTGCCAGCAGCCAAGAAAATATCGGACTAGACAATACAGATACGCAGTATTTT
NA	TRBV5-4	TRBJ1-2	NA	CASSFWGDWAYGYTF	TGTGCCAGCAGCTTTTGGGGCGACTGGGCCTATGGCTACACCTTC
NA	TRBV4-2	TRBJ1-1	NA	CASSPLRGENTEAFF	TGTGCCAGCAGCCCCCTTCGAGGTGAGAACACTGAAGCTTTCTTT
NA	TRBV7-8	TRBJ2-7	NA	CASSLQGVGERNF	TGTGCCAGCAGCTTACAGGGAGTAGGCGAGCGGAACTTC
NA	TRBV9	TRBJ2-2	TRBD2	CASSVVAGGHTGELFF	TGTGCCAGCAGCGTAGTAGCGGGGGGACACACCGGGGAGCTGTTTTTT
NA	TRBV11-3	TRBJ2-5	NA	CASSLVVGETQYF	TGTGCCAGCAGCTTAGTCGTGGGAGAGACCCAGTACTTC
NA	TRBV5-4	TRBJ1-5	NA	CASSPWEKDQPQHF	TGTGCCAGCAGCCCCTGGGAGAAGGATCAGCCCCAGCATTTT
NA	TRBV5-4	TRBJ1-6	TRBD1	CASSLSTGGWSPLHF	TGTGCCAGCAGCTTGTCGACAGGGGGCTGGTCACCCCTCCACTTT
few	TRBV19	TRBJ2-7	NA	CASSFGLGSSYEQYF	TGTGCCAGTAGTTTCGGTTTGGGGAGCTCCTACGAGCAGTACTTC
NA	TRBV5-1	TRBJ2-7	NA	CASSLGFPGAEQYF	TGCGCCAGCAGCTTGGGATTCCCGGGTGCCGAGCAGTACTTC
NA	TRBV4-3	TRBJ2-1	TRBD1	CASSPETGTGGINEQFF	TGCGCCAGCAGCCCGGAGACCGGGACAGGGGGCATCAATGAGCAGTTCTTC
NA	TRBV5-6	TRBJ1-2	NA	CASSGAQGSYGYTF	TGTGCCAGCAGCGGAGCACAGGGCTCCTATGGCTACACCTTC
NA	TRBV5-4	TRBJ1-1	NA	CASSLRQEEAFF	TGTGCCAGCAGCTTACGGCAGGAGGAAGCTTTCTTT
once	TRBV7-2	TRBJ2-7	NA	CASSLGSGGPYEQYF	TGTGCCAGCAGCTTAGGTTCGGGCGGGCCCTACGAGCAGTACTTC
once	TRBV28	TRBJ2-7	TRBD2	CASSTYSGGEYEQYF	TGTGCCAGCAGTACCTATAGCGGGGGGGAATACGAGCAGTACTTC
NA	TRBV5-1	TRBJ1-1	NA	CASSLYVSATEAFF	TGCGCCAGCAGCTTGTATGTCTCAGCAACAGAAGCTTTCTTT
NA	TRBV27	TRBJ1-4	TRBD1	CASSLFGGTGAEKLFF	TGTGCCAGCAGTTTGTTCGGGGGGACAGGGGCTGAAAAACTGTTTTTT
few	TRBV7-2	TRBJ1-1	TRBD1	CASRSTGGTEAFF	TGTGCCAGCAGATCGACAGGGGGCACTGAAGCTTTCTTT
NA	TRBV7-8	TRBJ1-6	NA	CASSPFRGGGSYNSPLHF	TGTGCCAGCAGCCCTTTCAGGGGAGGTGGCTCCTATAATTCACCCCTCCACTTT
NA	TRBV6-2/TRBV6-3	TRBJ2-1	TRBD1	CASSYSTGQGNSGFF	TGTGCCAGCAGTTACTCGACAGGACAGGGAAACTCGGGGTTCTTC
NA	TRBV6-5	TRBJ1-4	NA	CASRPGGNEKLFF	TGTGCCAGCAGACCCGGGGGGAATGAAAAACTGTTTTTT
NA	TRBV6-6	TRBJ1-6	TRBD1	CASSYGQGMGIPLHF	TGTGCCAGCAGTTACGGACAGGGTATGGGAATACCCCTCCACTTT
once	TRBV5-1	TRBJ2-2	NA	CASSLGRVGTGELFF	TGCGCCAGCAGCTTGGGAAGGGTCGGCACCGGGGAGCTGTTTTTT
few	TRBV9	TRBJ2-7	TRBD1	CASSVATGGPYEQYF	TGTGCCAGCAGCGTAGCTACAGGGGGACCCTACGAGCAGTACTTC
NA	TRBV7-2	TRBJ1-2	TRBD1	CASSVLRTGPYGYTF	TGTGCCAGCAGCGTGCTGCGGACAGGGCCCTATGGCTACACCTTC
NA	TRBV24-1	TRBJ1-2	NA	CATSDFSSNYGYTF	TGTGCCACCAGTGATTTCAGTTCTAACTATGGCTACACCTTC